These T cell receptor beta chains were read from a single sample in a study of identical twins. TCRdb analysed the 5' RACE reads with MiXCR anew, one entry per CDR3 protein. The table shows 400,000 or so distinct CDR3 sequences, with approximately 8.7% occurring only once. Specimen: naive T cells sorted from blood. The source of these receptors is a woman aged 50 to 65 in good health. The conserved cysteine and the conserved F or W are not part of the CDR3 here.

cdr3_aa,j_call,v_call
ASSSPDSWGTEAF,TRBJ1-1,TRBV5-5
ASSRTGERETQY,TRBJ2-5,TRBV12-3/TRBV12-4
ASSFLLLGVSYGYT,TRBJ1-2,TRBV12-3/TRBV12-4
SASDRTAKNIQY,TRBJ2-4,TRBV20-1
ASSEGPSGAGELF,TRBJ2-2,TRBV5-1
ASSLAGGENEQF,TRBJ2-1,TRBV12-3/TRBV12-4
ASIGGTKYQPQH,TRBJ1-5,TRBV28
ASSNRLAGGLRSYNEQF,TRBJ2-1,TRBV7-9
SARVRRGDTQY,TRBJ2-3,TRBV20-1
ASSQIGGTGSHEQY,TRBJ2-7,TRBV3-1
ASSEQGTYGYT,TRBJ1-2,TRBV7-9
ASSPGGSDEQY,TRBJ2-7,TRBV13
SAATDSNQPQH,TRBJ1-5,TRBV29-1
ASRTTVGSGANVLT,TRBJ2-6,TRBV11-2
ASTGTGDSGNTIY,TRBJ1-3,TRBV6-5
ASRPNLAETGELF,TRBJ2-2,TRBV12-3/TRBV12-4
SARQGRNYGYT,TRBJ1-2,TRBV20-1
SASGTSGSEAYNEQF,TRBJ2-1,TRBV20-1
ASSQRDGRLRDTQY,TRBJ2-3,TRBV28
ASSQDVTIENEKLF,TRBJ1-4,TRBV4-1
ASRRTGAYNEQF,TRBJ2-1,TRBV27
ASSPLSSQSYEQY,TRBJ2-7,TRBV27
SAKGQGVYEQY,TRBJ2-7,TRBV20-1
ATSRVASSTDTQY,TRBJ2-3,TRBV15
ASSQDGISVGGPSRGQF,TRBJ2-1,TRBV3-1
ASRRRSLAHGGF,TRBJ2-1,TRBV21-1
ASSLLGGQGASMNTEAF,TRBJ1-1,TRBV27
ASSLSQGAWTEAF,TRBJ1-1,TRBV5-1
ASSSLAGGRYNEQF,TRBJ2-1,TRBV5-6
ASSRSWGQSSYNEQF,TRBJ2-1,TRBV4-1
ASSFRGGSGELF,TRBJ2-2,TRBV7-8
ASSLIAGTEAF,TRBJ1-1,TRBV5-1
ASGRIVDEAF,TRBJ1-1,TRBV12-5
ASSPTGGELF,TRBJ2-2,TRBV12-3/TRBV12-4
ASTLGLNTEAF,TRBJ1-1,TRBV7-9
ASSLEPTGELF,TRBJ2-2,TRBV7-9
ASSSFFPSGSSDTQY,TRBJ2-3,TRBV5-1
ASRVAGGPYNEQF,TRBJ2-1,TRBV12-3/TRBV12-4
ASGGAGGPSYNEQF,TRBJ2-1,TRBV5-1
ASSENRGNTIY,TRBJ1-3,TRBV5-1
ATSGLGQGLNQPQH,TRBJ1-5,TRBV24-1
ASSLGQSQNTEAF,TRBJ1-1,TRBV5-1
ASRSTGVNTGELF,TRBJ2-2,TRBV27
ASSLNRGGEQY,TRBJ2-7,TRBV7-9
ASSLFGVNTEAF,TRBJ1-1,TRBV11-2
ATSDPGQGNIDEQF,TRBJ2-1,TRBV24-1